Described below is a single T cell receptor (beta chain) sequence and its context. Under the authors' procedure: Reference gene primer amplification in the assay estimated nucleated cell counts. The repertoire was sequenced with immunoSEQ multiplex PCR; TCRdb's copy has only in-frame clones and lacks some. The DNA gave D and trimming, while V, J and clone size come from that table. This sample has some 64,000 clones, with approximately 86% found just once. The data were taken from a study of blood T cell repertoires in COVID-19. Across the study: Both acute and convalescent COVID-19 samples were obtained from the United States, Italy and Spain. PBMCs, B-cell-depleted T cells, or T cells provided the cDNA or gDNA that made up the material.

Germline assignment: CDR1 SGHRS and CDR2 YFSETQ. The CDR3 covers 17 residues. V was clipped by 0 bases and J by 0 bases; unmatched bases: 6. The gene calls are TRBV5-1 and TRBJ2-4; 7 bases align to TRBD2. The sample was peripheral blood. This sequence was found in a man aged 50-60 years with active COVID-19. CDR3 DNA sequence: TGCGCCAGCAGCTTGGGGGGCCTAGCGGTAGCCAAAAACATTCAGTACTTC. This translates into CASSLGGLAVAKNIQYF.